This TCR beta chain was sequenced in a study of blood T cell repertoires in COVID-19 (dated by TCRdb to about 2020). Regarding the study in general: Samples from collaborators originated in the United States, Italy and Spain and spanned both the acute and convalescent phases of COVID-19. Subjects who had been exposed to COVID-19, were actively infected with it, or had recovered from it provided the deeply sampled blood TCRbeta repertoires that made up the dataset. The repertoires were released in a freely available public database meant as a resource for research on the immune response to SARS-CoV-2. Samples were obtained from the ongoing ImmuneRACE study (first 160 participants) and from over 1,000 subjects provided by 6 global collaborators. Where HLA class I and class II types were available, the types were taken from metadata supplied by the sample provider, not from assay-based typing. The sample metadata nearly always contained a de-identified subject ID, COVID-19 status, age in years and sex. The prospective study material was composed of cDNA or gDNA derived from T cells, B-cell-depleted T cells, or PBMCs.

Trimming costs V 4 bases and J 2 bases, and their ends lie 13 bases apart. CDR3 length: 15 amino acids, cysteine to phenylalanine. Only the CDR3 region is kept as DNA, spanning 45 bases read in frame from base 1. The germline V gene yields SGHRS for CDR1 and YFSETQ for CDR2. Comment on this clone: Its cognate antigen has yet to be identified. No much larger clone is present one base from it, and per-base qualities are unavailable.

Results the study describes overall, beyond this receptor: Clinical and demographic metadata were provided uncurated, with the amount varying by source and participant.

Participants in the prospective study were aged roughly 18 to 100 years, lived in 20 to 30 United States geographic areas, and enrolled through a virtual design. Cohort assignment in the prospective study relied on participant-reported clinical history from a screening survey and a study questionnaire. Mobile phlebotomists in the prospective study collected whole blood, serum and a nasopharyngeal or oropharyngeal swab from every participant. Over an approximately 2-month period, participants in the prospective study had the option of providing additional blood draws and questionnaires. Blood samples from the prospective study were shipped frozen or at room temperature prior to DNA extraction. TCRbeta CDR3 regions were amplified from genomic DNA by means of the immunoSEQ Assay, a bias-controlled multiplex PCR. In the authors' own workflow: Nucleated cell counts per sample were estimated from amplification of reference gene primers within the assay. To quantify the absolute abundance of each unique TCRbeta CDR3 rearrangement, sequence reads were collapsed and filtered. For each sample, productive Simpson clonality was calculated as the square root of Simpson's diversity index over productive rearrangements. TCRdb re-hosts the immuneACCESS table, in-frame sequences only. Its copies lack some clones; in the studies checked, an unresolved V gene accounts for under half of them, and the cause for the rest is not known. That table supplies the V and J calls and clone size; D and trimming were determined from the DNA. The sample table lists 200,000 to 250,000 clones, around 83% of them with a count of one. Approximately 1.3% of the sample belongs to the ten largest clones.

This sequence uses TRBV5-1 and TRBJ1-3; there is no confident call for the D gene. What was sequenced was PBMCs or T cells enriched from blood (not recorded which). This TCR was recovered from a woman in her forties with acute COVID-19. The DNA sequence follows: TGCGCCAGCAGCCTGCAAACGACTACTGGAAACACCATATATTTT. Translated, this gives CASSLQTTTGNTIYF.